The 3 T cell receptor beta chains below all came from one sample that was sequenced in a study of tumor and adjacent non-tumor tissue in lung cancer. The template was RNA from unsorted bulk tissue. Three rounds of nested PCR, following a modified ARM-PCR protocol, produced the TCRbeta library. TCRdb ran MiXCR on the multiplex PCR reads and lists one entry per CDR3 protein. This table holds approximately 100,000 distinct CDR3 sequences, roughly 74% found once. The sequenced sample consisted of lung tumor tissue. These receptors were taken from a woman aged 60-75 years with non-small cell lung cancer.

This clonotype appeared a few times. A much bigger clone sits one base away, suggesting this may be a read error. The gene calls are TRBV6-6 and TRBJ1-2, with a weak D call TRBD1 (5 bases). The CDR3 runs 16 residues. V shed 0 bases and J shed 1 base, with 12 bases lying between them. Germline V gene sequence: CDR1 MNHNY, CDR2 SVGAGI (reference sequence). The CDR3 reads CASSYSAGKDNYGYTF. CDR3 nucleotides: TGTGCCAGCAGTTACTCGGCAGGGAAGGATAACTATGGCTACACCTTC.

This clonotype was seen at least ten times. The rearrangement uses TRBV20-1 and TRBJ2-7, with TRBD2 matching over 8 bases. V lost 3 bases, J lost 9 bases, and 4 bases stayed unmatched. In germline, CDR1 is DFQATT, CDR2 SNEGSKA (reference sequence). The CDR3 runs to 11 residues. CDR3 in amino acids: CSASPGGRQYF. The DNA for the CDR3 is TGCAGTGCTAGCCCGGGGGGGCGGCAGTACTTC.

V is TRBV20-1 and J is TRBJ2-3; possible D gene TRBD1, 6 bases. This CDR3 is 11 amino acids long. The germline gives CDR1 DFQATT, CDR2 SNEGSKA (reference sequence). V lost 8 bases, J lost 7 bases, and 13 bases lay in between. The CDR3 DNA is TGCAGTACACAGGGCGTACATACGCAGTATTTT. Translated: CSTQGVHTQYF.